This T cell receptor beta chain was obtained from a study of cytomegalovirus exposure and HLA in healthy donors. General study results and limits: Certain sequence variants were highly shared and formed a cluster, and this cluster was likely a sequencing artifact.

Vbeta (60) and Jbeta (13) primers were used in the PCR. As originally analysed: The authors later counted 70 million to 85 million unique TCR beta chains, 9 million to 14 million of them shared. The protocol was immunoSEQ multiplex PCR, while the TCRdb copy is restricted to in-frame clones and leaves out a portion. D and trimming were read from the DNA, whereas the V and J calls and clone size are those reported in that table. The data show some 99,000 clones, less than 80% seen once. This clone was seen a few times. Its antigen is not identified. One end of the junction varies from germline; a read error may be responsible. The sequence derives from a woman between 50 and 59 years old in good health and CMV-seropositive. Specimen: PBMCs.

CDR3 amino acids: CASKGQAIGFGANGLTF. The CDR3 bases are TGCGCCAGCAAAGGGCAGGCCATAGGATTTGGGGCCAACGGCCTGACTTTC. This chain links TRBV10-1 with TRBJ2-6; weak D call: TRBD1 (5 bases). CDR1 is WNHNN, CDR2 SYGVQD, per germline (reference sequence). The CDR3 extends over 17 amino acids.